This is a list of T cell receptor beta chains from one sample in a study of blood T cell repertoires in COVID-19. TCRdb keeps only in-frame clones here, not all; method: immunoSEQ multiplex PCR. The sample has approximately 89,000 clones, around 75% seen once. The sample consisted of peripheral blood. Every receptor here comes from a man in his 70s with COVID-19, enrolled during active disease. CDR3s include the opening cysteine and the closing phenylalanine or tryptophan. A D gene is named only where the DNA matches it firmly. Clone size appears in some rows only: once, few, many, or a class for an expanded clone.

D gene | J gene | clone size | V gene | CDR3 protein | CDR3 DNA
TRBD1 | TRBJ2-7 | NA | TRBV7-8 | CASSLVQGALDEQYF | TGTGCCAGCAGCTTAGTCCAGGGGGCATTAGACGAGCAGTACTTC
NA | TRBJ2-3 | NA | TRBV21-1 | CASTTSIQGLITDTQYF | TGTGCCAGCACCACTTCAATACAGGGACTAATAACAGATACGCAGTATTTT
NA | TRBJ1-2 | few | TRBV5-6 | CASSLALRAYGYTF | TGTGCCAGCAGCCTGGCACTCCGCGCTTATGGCTACACCTTC
NA | TRBJ2-1 | NA | TRBV5-1 | CASSLISGPYNEQFF | TGCGCCAGCAGCTTGATCAGCGGTCCCTACAATGAGCAGTTCTTC
NA | TRBJ2-7 | many | TRBV12-2 | CASPGRGRPYEQYF | TGTGCAAGTCCAGGAAGGGGGAGACCCTACGAGCAGTACTTC
TRBD2 | TRBJ2-2 | NA | TRBV9 | CASSVPSGGVPGELFF | TGTGCCAGCAGCGTTCCTAGCGGGGGGGTACCCGGGGAGCTGTTTTTT
TRBD1 | TRBJ2-7 | NA | TRBV27 | CASRQGMNEQYF | TGTGCCAGCCGACAGGGGATGAACGAGCAGTACTTC
TRBD1 | TRBJ1-2 | NA | TRBV6-6 | CASRDQGEYGYTF | TGTGCCAGCAGGGACCAGGGGGAGTATGGCTACACCTTC
TRBD2 | TRBJ2-7 | few | TRBV7-6 | CASSPGGGGPFDASYEQYF | TGTGCCAGCAGCCCCGGGGGGGGAGGGCCATTTGACGCCTCCTACGAGCAGTACTTC
TRBD2 | TRBJ2-3 | NA | TRBV11-2 | CASSQRGGISTDTQYF | TGTGCCAGCAGCCAACGGGGGGGCATAAGCACAGATACGCAGTATTTT
TRBD2 | TRBJ2-7 | NA | TRBV28 | CASSLPSGATYEQYF | TGTGCCAGCAGCCTCCCAAGCGGGGCGACCTACGAGCAGTACTTC
TRBD1 | TRBJ1-1 | NA | TRBV7-2 | CASSHIHRGQSEAFF | TGTGCCAGCAGCCATATCCACAGGGGGCAGTCTGAAGCTTTCTTT
TRBD1 | TRBJ1-2 | NA | TRBV18 | CASSLNQGAQGYTF | TGTGCCAGCTCACTGAATCAGGGGGCGCAGGGCTACACCTTC
NA | TRBJ1-1 | NA | TRBV6-4 | CASSPRAGGTEAFF | TGTGCCAGCAGTCCCAGGGCGGGGGGGACTGAAGCTTTCTTT
NA | TRBJ1-2 | NA | TRBV7-2 | CASSQTQGNYGYTF | TGTGCCAGCAGCCAAACACAGGGTAACTATGGCTACACCTTC
NA | TRBJ1-6 | NA | TRBV9 | CASSAPNGHANSPLHF | TGTGCCAGCAGCGCACCAAATGGGCACGCAAATTCACCCCTCCACTTT
NA | TRBJ1-2 | NA | TRBV19 | CASSIGTGPSYGYTF | TGTGCCAGTAGTATAGGCACAGGACCGTCCTATGGCTACACCTTC
NA | TRBJ2-2 | NA | TRBV6-5 | CASSLWRDTGELFF | TGTGCCAGCAGTTTATGGCGGGACACCGGGGAGCTGTTTTTT
TRBD1 | TRBJ2-7 | once | TRBV5-1 | CASSLRAGGASEQYF | TGCGCCAGCAGCTTGCGGGCAGGGGGAGCCTCCGAGCAGTACTTC
NA | TRBJ1-2 | NA | TRBV19 | CASSIAGLGGYTF | TGTGCCAGTAGTATAGCAGGGTTGGGCGGCTACACCTTC
NA | TRBJ2-2 | NA | TRBV28 | CASREVGADTGELFF | TGTGCCAGCAGGGAAGTGGGAGCGGACACCGGGGAGCTGTTTTTT
TRBD1 | TRBJ2-7 | NA | TRBV7-9 | CASSLVQGASVEQYF | TGTGCCAGCAGCTTAGTACAGGGGGCTTCTGTCGAGCAGTACTTC
TRBD2 | TRBJ2-3 | NA | TRBV4-2 | CASSPTSVTDTQYF | TGTGCCAGCAGCCCTACTAGCGTAACAGATACGCAGTATTTT
NA | TRBJ2-6 | once | TRBV5-1 | CASPPTSAGANVLTF | TGCGCCAGCCCTCCTACGAGTGCTGGGGCCAACGTCCTGACTTTC
NA | TRBJ1-5 | NA | TRBV12-2 | CASRLDRDRGRSNQPQHF | TGTGCAAGTCGCTTAGATAGGGACAGGGGTCGGAGCAATCAGCCCCAGCATTTT
TRBD2 | TRBJ2-5 | NA | TRBV7-2 | CASSPSEGGETQYF | TGTGCCAGCAGCCCATCCGAGGGAGGGGAGACCCAGTACTTC
NA | TRBJ1-1 | NA | TRBV12-3/TRBV12-4 | CASTLGSTEAFF | TGTGCCAGCACTCTAGGCTCCACTGAAGCTTTCTTT
NA | TRBJ1-2 | few | TRBV9 | CASSEDSYGYTF | TGTGCCAGCAGCGAGGACAGTTATGGCTACACCTTC
TRBD1 | TRBJ2-2 | NA | TRBV4-2 | CASSQALQGGSGELFF | TGTGCCAGCAGCCAAGCGTTACAGGGGGGTTCCGGGGAGCTGTTTTTT
NA | TRBJ1-6 | NA | TRBV7-8 | CASSYPDWSSPLHF | TGTGCCAGCAGCTACCCAGATTGGAGTTCACCCCTCCACTTT
TRBD1 | TRBJ2-7 | NA | TRBV3-1/TRBV3-2 | CASRRTGTDYEQYF | TGTGCCAGCAGACGAACCGGGACAGACTACGAGCAGTACTTC
NA | TRBJ1-1 | once | TRBV6-5 | CASLPPGGDTEAFF | TGTGCCAGCCTCCCTCCGGGGGGTGACACTGAAGCTTTCTTT